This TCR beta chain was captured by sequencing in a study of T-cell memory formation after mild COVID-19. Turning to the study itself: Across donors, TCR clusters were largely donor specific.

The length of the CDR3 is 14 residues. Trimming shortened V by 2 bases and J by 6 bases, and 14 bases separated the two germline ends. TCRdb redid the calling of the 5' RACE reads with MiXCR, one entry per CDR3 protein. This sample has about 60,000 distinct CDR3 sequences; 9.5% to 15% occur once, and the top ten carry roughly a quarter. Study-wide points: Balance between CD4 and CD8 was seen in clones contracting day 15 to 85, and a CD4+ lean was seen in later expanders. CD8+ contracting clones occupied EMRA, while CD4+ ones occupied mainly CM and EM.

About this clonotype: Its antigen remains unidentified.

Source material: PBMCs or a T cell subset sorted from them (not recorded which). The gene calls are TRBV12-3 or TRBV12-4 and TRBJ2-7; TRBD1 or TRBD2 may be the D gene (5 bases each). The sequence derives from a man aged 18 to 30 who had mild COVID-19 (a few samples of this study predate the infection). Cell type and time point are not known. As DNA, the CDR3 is TGTGCCAGCAGTTTAACCACGCCTGGGGGCGAGCAGTACTTC. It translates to CASSLTTPGGEQYF.